This T cell receptor beta chain comes out of a study of a mutant IDH1 vaccine in newly diagnosed glioma. Study at large: Initiation of the vaccine course occurred 4-6 weeks after radiotherapy alone, or alongside temozolomide cycles.

A note on this clone: Antigen specificity is unknown.

Germline-derived CDR1 and CDR2 are MNHNY and SVGAGI (reference sequence). The CDR3 is 13 amino acids. V lost 6 bases to trimming and J lost 7 bases, with 10 bases between them. Time point here: week 47, end of study. Topical imiquimod was applied with each vaccine dose, which held 300 ug of mutant IDH1 20-mer peptide. Donors had new WHO grade 3 or 4 IDH1-mutant, ATRX-lost astrocytomas. Using immunoSEQ multiplex PCR, the repertoire was profiled, and TCRdb retains in-frame clones only, with some absent. The table includes tens of thousands of clones, over 75% detected once. This receptor was identified in a woman in her forties with glioma. Some clones in this sample may be carry-over from other donors' samples. This sample comprised PBMCs, obtained from a glioma patient whose treatment included an IDH1 peptide vaccine. V and J are TRBV6-6 and TRBJ1-6; the D gene is possibly TRBD1 (5 bases). The CDR3 DNA is TGTGCCAGCAGACAGGCCTCCAATTCACCCCTCCACTTT. Translated, it gives CASRQASNSPLHF.